These 21 T cell receptor beta chains originate from one sample sequenced in a study of patients and donors after allogeneic stem cell transplantation. Via MiXCR, TCRdb re-called the RT-PCR reads, giving one row per CDR3 protein. The table includes about 960,000 distinct CDR3 sequences, roughly 18% detected once. The sample comprised blood, either unsorted or a sorted T cell fraction (not recorded which). These receptors came from a human donor who was either an allogeneic HSCT recipient or a stem cell or donor lymphocyte infusion donor (not recorded which). It is not recorded whose cells these are; they may come from a transplant donor.

The chain carries TRBV4-2 and TRBJ2-2; D might be TRBD1 (6 bases). Per germline, CDR1 LGHNA and CDR2 YNFKEQ. The V end was cut by 4 bases, the J end by 3 bases, with 15 bases between. The CDR3 consists of 16 residues. This CDR3 reads CASSRQQGRDTGELFF. CDR3 nucleotides: TGTGCCAGCAGCCGTCAACAGGGTAGGGACACCGGGGAGCTGTTTTTT.

The V and J genes are TRBV6-1 and TRBJ2-3; D is unresolved. There are 15 residues in the CDR3. V was clipped by 6 bases and J by 4 bases, with 17 bases between them. The germline CDR1 and CDR2 sequences are MNHNS and SASEGT. The CDR3 DNA reads TGTGCCAGCAGCTCGTACTCGCAGACCTCAGATACGCAGTATTTT. It codes for CASSSYSQTSDTQYF.

This clonotype was seen more than once but under ten times. This chain uses TRBV12-3 or TRBV12-4 with TRBJ2-2, with 11 bases fitting TRBD2. The length of the CDR3 is 16 residues. J lost 4 bases, V lost 1 base, and 2 bases had no gene match. For the CDR3, the DNA is TGTGCCAGCAGTTTAGTGGGACTAGCGGCCACCGGGGAGCTGTTTTTT. Protein product: CASSLVGLAATGELFF.

This clonotype was counted at least ten times. V usage is TRBV12-3 or TRBV12-4 and J usage is TRBJ2-7; 8 bases are shared with TRBD2. This CDR3 comprises 13 residues. The V segment lost 6 bases and the J segment 5 bases; nucleotides outside the gene matches: 6. The CDR3 DNA follows: TGTGCCAGCAGAGGCAGCGGGAGCAACGAGCAGTACTTC. Its protein product is CASRGSGSNEQYF.

V gene TRBV12-3 or TRBV12-4 combines with J gene TRBJ2-4; D remains ambiguous. CDR3 length equals 15 residues. V lost 5 bases and J 1 base, leaving 12 bases between the germline ends. The CDR3 DNA reads TGTGCCAGCAGTATAGGAAGTGGTGCCAAAAACATTCAGTACTTC. It specifies CASSIGSGAKNIQYF.

This clonotype was counted only a few times. This chain links TRBV6-5 with TRBJ1-1; a weak D match, TRBD1 (6 bases). Germline V gene lookup returns CDR1 MNHEY and CDR2 SVGAGI. The length of the CDR3 is 17 residues. Between the trimmed V and J ends, which lost 0 bases and 3 bases, there was a span of 17 bases. CDR3 in amino acids: CASSYSVGGTGHTEAFF. DNA for the CDR3: TGTGCCAGCAGTTACTCGGTAGGGGGAACAGGACACACTGAAGCTTTCTTT.

This clonotype has at least ten counts. V and J are TRBV3-1 and TRBJ2-1; D unresolved. Germline CDR1 reads LGHDT; CDR2 reads YNNKEL (reference sequence). There are 14 residues in the CDR3. The V and J ends lost 4 bases and 8 bases respectively, with 15 bases between them. This CDR3 is CASSPRVHSYEQFF. CDR3 nucleotides: TGTGCCAGCAGCCCAAGGGTACATTCTTATGAGCAGTTCTTC.

This clonotype was counted a few times. The V call is TRBV24-1, the J call TRBJ2-1; no definite D call. The CDR3 extends over 14 amino acids. Trimming took 9 bases from V and 8 from J, leaving 19 bases between them. Germline CDR1 and CDR2: KGHDR and SFDVKD. This CDR3 reads CATSEARRGDEQFF. The DNA of the CDR3 is TGTGCCACCTCAGAGGCGAGGAGAGGTGATGAGCAGTTCTTC.

The gene calls are TRBV9 and TRBJ2-3, with a weak D call TRBD2 (6 bases). The germline V and J ends were trimmed by 0 bases and 2 bases, with 13 bases remaining between them. The CDR3 covers 16 residues. Germline CDR1 is SGDLS and CDR2 is YYNGEE. The CDR3 here is CASSVGGGVLTDTQYF. Written as DNA, the CDR3 is TGTGCCAGCAGCGTAGGCGGCGGGGTGCTCACAGATACGCAGTATTTT.

This rearrangement joins TRBV14 to TRBJ2-1; 13 bases match TRBD2. V gave up 3 bases and J gave up 4 bases; unmatched junction bases: 0. Looked up from germline, CDR1 is SGHDN and CDR2 is FVKESK. CDR3 length: 15 residues. The CDR3, as DNA: TGTGCCAGCAGCCAGACTAGCGGGAGGTACAATGAGCAGTTCTTC. Protein sequence: CASSQTSGRYNEQFF.

This clonotype was picked up many times. The rearrangement links TRBV4-3 to TRBJ1-5; D gene ambiguous. V was clipped by 1 base and J by 3 bases, with 7 bases between them. The CDR3 is 14 amino acids. CDR1 LGHNA and CDR2 YSLEER come from the germline V gene. Here the CDR3 DNA reads TGCGCCAGCAGCCAAGGCCAGCTCAATCAGCCCCAGCATTTT. It yields the protein CASSQGQLNQPQHF.

In this sample, this clonotype turned up a few times. The chain joins TRBV19 to TRBJ1-6; D is perhaps TRBD1 (6 bases). Trimming shortened V by 3 bases and J by 9 bases, and 15 bases separated the two germline ends. The CDR3 totals 15 residues. Germline loops: CDR1 LNHDA, CDR2 SQIVND (reference sequence). CDR3 sequence (DNA): TGTGCCAGTAGTATTTCGGACAGACTACCTTCACCCCTCCACTTT. Translating gives CASSISDRLPSPLHF.

The chain joins TRBV30 to TRBJ2-5; D unclear. This CDR3 spans 12 amino acids. CDR1 is GTSNPN and CDR2 is SVGIG in the germline V gene (reference sequence). V was shortened by 0 bases and J by 5 bases, with 7 bases between the two germline ends. The CDR3 nucleotides read TGTGCCTGGAGTGTAGAAGGGGAGACCCAGTACTTC. It is translated as CAWSVEGETQYF. Supplemented by reference TRBV30 and TRBJ2-5, the full variable domain reads SQTIHQWPATLVQPVGSPLSLECTVEGTSNPNLYWYRQAAGRGLQLLFYSVGIGQISSEVPQNLSASRPQDRQFILSSKKLLLSDSGFYLCAWSVEGETQYFGPGTRLLVL.

The chain recombines TRBV12-3 or TRBV12-4 with TRBJ2-7; the D call may be TRBD1 or TRBD2 (5 bases each). The CDR3 totals 14 residues. Trimming removed 3 bases at V and 0 bases at J, with 9 bases between. In DNA, the CDR3 is TGTGCCAGCAGTTTTGGGGGTTACTCCTACGAGCAGTACTTC. This translates into CASSFGGYSYEQYF.

In this sample, this clonotype turned up a few times. The CDR3 is CAAGLASTDTQYF. The CDR3 coding sequence is TGTGCCGCCGGGCTAGCGAGCACAGATACGCAGTATTTT. J is TRBJ2-3 and V is TRBV27; maybe TRBD2 (6 bases). Germline V gene sequence: CDR1 MNHEY, CDR2 SMNVEV (reference sequence). V was trimmed by 11 bases and J by 0 bases, leaving 12 bases between them. The CDR3 has 13 amino acids.

In this sample, this clonotype turned up a few times. The rearrangement uses TRBV10-3 and TRBJ1-3; perhaps TRBD1 as D (5 bases). The CDR3 consists of 13 residues. The ends were cut back, 10 bases at V and 4 bases at J, with 14 bases in the middle. Germline lookup yields CDR1 ENHRY and CDR2 SYGVKD. This CDR3 reads CATFQGAGNTIYF. The CDR3 DNA is TGTGCCACCTTTCAGGGTGCGGGAAACACCATATATTTT.

The gene calls are TRBV12-3 or TRBV12-4 and TRBJ2-6, with 8 positions matching TRBD1. V lost 5 bases to trimming and J lost 4 bases; unmatched junction nucleotides: 4. CDR3 size: 15 residues. CDR3 coding DNA: TGTGCCAGCAGTCCGGACAGGGCCGGGGCCAACGTCCTGACTTTC. Translated, it gives CASSPDRAGANVLTF.

V is TRBV3-1 and J is TRBJ1-1; D perhaps matches TRBD1 (5 bases). Germline CDR1 is LGHDT and CDR2 is YNNKEL (reference sequence). The CDR3 is 14 residues long. V lost 1 base and J 8 bases, leaving 14 bases between the germline ends. The CDR3 loop is CASSQGGVSLEAFF. The CDR3 DNA reads as TGTGCCAGCAGCCAAGGGGGGGTGAGTCTCGAAGCTTTCTTT.

This clonotype was found a few times. The chain links TRBV7-8 to TRBJ2-7; the D gene is possibly TRBD1 (6 bases). Germline V gene sequence: CDR1 SGHVS, CDR2 FQNEAQ. The V gene lost 5 bases and the J gene lost 6 bases, with 29 bases spanning the gap. The CDR3 loop spans 18 amino acids. CDR3 sequence reads: CASSRSRQLTGPRSEQYF. The CDR3, as DNA: TGTGCCAGCAGCCGGTCCCGCCAACTCACAGGGCCCAGAAGCGAGCAGTACTTC.

The chain employs TRBV30 and TRBJ1-6; D gene unclear. The germline gives CDR1 GTSNPN, CDR2 SVGIG (reference sequence). This CDR3 is 14 amino acids long. Trimming took 5 bases from V and 8 from J, leaving 16 bases between them. The CDR3 nucleotides read TGTGCCTGGGACGGACGGGGATCGGATTCACCCCTCCACTTT. Translated, it gives CAWDGRGSDSPLHF.

This clonotype was recorded a few times. The chain employs TRBV20-1 and TRBJ2-1; D not resolved. V shed 3 bases and J shed 5 bases, with 11 bases lying between them. Germline CDR1 is DFQATT and CDR2 is SNEGSKA (reference sequence). The CDR3 covers 13 residues. CDR3: CSASRGTDNEQFF. In DNA, the CDR3 is TGCAGTGCTAGTCGCGGAACCGACAATGAGCAGTTCTTC.